The TCR beta chain under discussion was sequenced for a study of blood T cells in healthy people across ages. A second PCR of 7 to 11 cycles used a sample-barcoded 5' primer and a J-beta primer mix. At least 2.5 million CDR3-containing paired-end reads were obtained per sample. TCRdb fed the 5' RACE reads into MiXCR, producing one record per CDR3 protein. Of about a million distinct CDR3 sequences detected, 40% to 60% appear once; the ten largest clones hold around an eighth. In germline, CDR1 is MNHEY, CDR2 SVGAGI. This CDR3 comprises 14 residues. V was cut by 8 bases and J by 4 bases, with 18 bases left in between.

This TCR was sampled from a man aged 25 to 40 in good health. This chain uses TRBV6-5 with TRBJ2-7; D could derive from TRBD1 or TRBD2 (5 bases each). Sequenced sample: blood. The CDR3 is CASRRDLASYEQYF. As DNA, the CDR3 is TGTGCCAGCCGCCGGGACCTTGCTTCTTACGAGCAGTACTTC.